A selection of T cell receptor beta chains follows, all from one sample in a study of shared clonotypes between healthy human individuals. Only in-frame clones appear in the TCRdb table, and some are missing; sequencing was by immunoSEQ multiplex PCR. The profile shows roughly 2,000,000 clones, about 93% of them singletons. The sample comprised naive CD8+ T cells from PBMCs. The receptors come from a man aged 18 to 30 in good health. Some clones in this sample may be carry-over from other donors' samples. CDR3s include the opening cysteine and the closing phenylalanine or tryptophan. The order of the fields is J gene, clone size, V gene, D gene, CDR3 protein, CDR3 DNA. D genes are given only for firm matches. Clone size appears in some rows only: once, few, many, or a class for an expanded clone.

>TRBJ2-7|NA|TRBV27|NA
CASRNRASSYEQYF
TGTGCCAGCAGAAACAGGGCAAGCTCCTACGAGCAGTACTTC
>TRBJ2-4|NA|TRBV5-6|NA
CASSLEGNAKNIQYF
TGTGCCAGCAGCTTGGAAGGGAATGCCAAAAACATTCAGTACTTC
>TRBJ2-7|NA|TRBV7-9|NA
CASSLNSEGGEQYF
TGTGCCAGCAGCTTAAACTCGGAGGGGGGCGAGCAGTACTTC
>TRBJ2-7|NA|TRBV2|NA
CASSEVGDIYEQYF
TGTGCCAGCAGTGAAGTGGGGGACATCTACGAGCAGTACTTC
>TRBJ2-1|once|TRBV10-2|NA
CASRGSAGEQFF
TGCGCCAGCCGTGGATCCGCCGGTGAGCAGTTCTTC
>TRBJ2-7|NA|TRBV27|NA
CASSLSWDAARYEQYF
TGTGCCAGCAGTTTATCCTGGGACGCGGCTCGGTACGAGCAGTACTTC
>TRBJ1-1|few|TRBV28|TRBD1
CASSTGQGVTEAFF
TGTGCCAGCAGTACGGGACAGGGCGTAACTGAAGCTTTCTTT
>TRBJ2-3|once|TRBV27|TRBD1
CASSLLRDRGITDTQYF
TGTGCCAGCAGTCTTCTCAGGGACAGGGGGATCACAGATACGCAGTATTTT
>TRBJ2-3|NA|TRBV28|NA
CASSTSWTDTQYF
TGTGCCAGCAGCACGAGTTGGACGGATACGCAGTATTTT
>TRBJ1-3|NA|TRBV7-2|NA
CASSLTAWLDNSGNTIYF
TGTGCCAGCAGCTTAACGGCGTGGTTGGATAACAGTGGAAACACCATATATTTT
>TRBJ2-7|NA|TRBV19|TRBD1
CASSNLFDRASYEQYF
TGTGCCAGTAGTAACTTATTCGACAGGGCCTCCTACGAGCAGTACTTC
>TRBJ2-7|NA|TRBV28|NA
CASSLEGFAYEQYF
TGTGCCAGCAGTTTAGAGGGATTTGCCTACGAGCAGTACTTC